The clone carrying this T cell receptor (beta chain) showed up many times. Its antigen is not identified. TCRdb itself ran the RT-PCR reads through MiXCR, one entry per CDR3 protein. This sample yields about 500,000 distinct CDR3 sequences, of which less than 7.5% are seen a single time; about 12% belongs to the top ten. V was shortened by 5 bases and J by 7 bases, with 11 bases between the two germline ends. There are 12 residues in the CDR3. The data were obtained in a study of response to subunit inactivated influenza vaccine. Findings of the study overall: Authors proposed each seasonal influenza vaccination draws in few new T cells.

Sequencing was performed on PBMCs from blood, taken 23 to 25 months after vaccination. This TCR came from a man aged 50 to 69 who received an inactivated influenza vaccine. The chain joins TRBV12-3 or TRBV12-4 to TRBJ1-2; no clear D gene. In DNA form, the CDR3 reads TGTGCCAGCAGTGCCACAGTCGTTGGCTACACCTTC. Translated, it gives CASSATVVGYTF.